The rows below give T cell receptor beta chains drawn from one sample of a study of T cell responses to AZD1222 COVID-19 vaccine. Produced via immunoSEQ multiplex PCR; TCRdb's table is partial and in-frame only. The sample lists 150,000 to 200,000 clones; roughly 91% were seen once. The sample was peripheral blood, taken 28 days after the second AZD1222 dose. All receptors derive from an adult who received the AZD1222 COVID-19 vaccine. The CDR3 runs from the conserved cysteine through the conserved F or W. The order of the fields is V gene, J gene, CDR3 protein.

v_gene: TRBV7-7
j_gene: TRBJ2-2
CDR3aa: CASSPLGSTGELFF

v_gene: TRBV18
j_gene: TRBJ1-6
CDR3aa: CASSPSRDSPLHF

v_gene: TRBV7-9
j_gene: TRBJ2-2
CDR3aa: CASSIAGGNTGELFF

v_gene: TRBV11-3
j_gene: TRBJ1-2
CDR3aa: CASSLGEGHGYTF

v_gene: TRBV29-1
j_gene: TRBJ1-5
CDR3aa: CSARDSGQPQHF

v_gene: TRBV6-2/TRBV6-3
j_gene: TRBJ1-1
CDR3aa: CASSYSGWNTEAFF

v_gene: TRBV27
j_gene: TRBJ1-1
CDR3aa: CASSTLTGGPEAFF

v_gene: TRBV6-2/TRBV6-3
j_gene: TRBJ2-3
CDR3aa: CASSSGVGVGTDTQYF

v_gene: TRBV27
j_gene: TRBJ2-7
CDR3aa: CASSQGYSYEQYF

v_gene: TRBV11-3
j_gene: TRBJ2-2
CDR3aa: CASSHLGGHNTGELFF

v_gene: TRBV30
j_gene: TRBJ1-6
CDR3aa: CAWVGQGNSPLHF

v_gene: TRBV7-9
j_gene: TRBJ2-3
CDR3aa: CASSLQTGGEDTQYF

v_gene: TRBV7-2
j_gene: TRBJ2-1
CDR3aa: CASSSHGDRGQQFF

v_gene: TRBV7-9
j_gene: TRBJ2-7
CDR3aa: CASSLEHEQYF

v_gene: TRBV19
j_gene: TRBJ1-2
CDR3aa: CASARGAGDYYGYTF

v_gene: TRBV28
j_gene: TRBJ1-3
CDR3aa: CASSLTPASSGNTIYF

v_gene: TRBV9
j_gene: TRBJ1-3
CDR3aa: CASSAPGSGNTIYF

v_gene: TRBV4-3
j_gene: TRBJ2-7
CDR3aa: CASSQDLGSFSYEQYF

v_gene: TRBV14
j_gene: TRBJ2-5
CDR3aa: CASSPTGLFETEYF

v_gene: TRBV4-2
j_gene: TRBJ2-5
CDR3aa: CASSQALIGGSSRLAGVQETQYF

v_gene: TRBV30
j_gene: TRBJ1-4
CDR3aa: CAWNRGTNEKLFF

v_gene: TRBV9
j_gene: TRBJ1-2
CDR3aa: CASSVATNYGYTF

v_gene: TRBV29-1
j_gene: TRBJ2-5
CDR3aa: CSVDGQGFSETQYF

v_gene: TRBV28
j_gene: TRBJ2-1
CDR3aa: CASSPHSGQGIYEQFF

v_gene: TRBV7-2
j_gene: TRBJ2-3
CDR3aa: CASSLRPSGVRGDTQYF

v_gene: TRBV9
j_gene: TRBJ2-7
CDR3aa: CASSPGAGASYEQYF

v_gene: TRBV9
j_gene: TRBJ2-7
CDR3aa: CASSARTGAYEQYF

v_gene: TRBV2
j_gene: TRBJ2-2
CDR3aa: CATQRQLASTGELFF

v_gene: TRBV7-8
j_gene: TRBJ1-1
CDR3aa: CASSRGGANTEAFF

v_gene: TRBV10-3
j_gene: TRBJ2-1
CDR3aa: CAISEKRVESYNEQFF

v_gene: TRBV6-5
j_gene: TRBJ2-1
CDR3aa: CASRSGSSYNEQFF

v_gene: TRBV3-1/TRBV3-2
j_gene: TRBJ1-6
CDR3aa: CASSQDSGMGHRNSPLHF

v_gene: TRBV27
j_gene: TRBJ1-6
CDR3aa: CASSFRGSPLHF

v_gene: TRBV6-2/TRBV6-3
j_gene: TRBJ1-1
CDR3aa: CASSYAVTTEAFF

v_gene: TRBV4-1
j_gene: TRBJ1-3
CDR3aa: CASSQVGVRNTIYF

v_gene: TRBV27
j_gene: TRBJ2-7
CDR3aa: CASRWTGDSYEQYF

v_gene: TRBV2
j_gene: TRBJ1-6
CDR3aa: CASNQGRSFPLHF

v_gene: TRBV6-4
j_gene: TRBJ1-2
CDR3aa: CASSESHLDYGYTF

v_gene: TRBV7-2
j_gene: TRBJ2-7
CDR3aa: CASSLGPGLLTYEQYF

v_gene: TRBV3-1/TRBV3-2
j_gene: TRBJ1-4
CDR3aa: CASSPGTGNEKLFF

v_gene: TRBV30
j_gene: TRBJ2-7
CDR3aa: CAWSVGGEQYF

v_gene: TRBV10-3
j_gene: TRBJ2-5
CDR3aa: CAISPGTGIETQYF

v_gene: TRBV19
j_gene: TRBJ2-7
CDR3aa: CASSSPTGTGTYEQYF

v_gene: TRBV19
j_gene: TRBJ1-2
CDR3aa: CASIRTGTSYGYTF

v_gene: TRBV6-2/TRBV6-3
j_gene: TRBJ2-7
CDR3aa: CASSYYRVYEQYF

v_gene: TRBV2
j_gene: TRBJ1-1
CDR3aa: CASLGQQAFF

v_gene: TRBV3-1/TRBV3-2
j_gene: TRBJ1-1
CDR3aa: CASGATRLGTEAFF

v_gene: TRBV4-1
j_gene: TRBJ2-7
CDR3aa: CASSQEGGRGDEQYF

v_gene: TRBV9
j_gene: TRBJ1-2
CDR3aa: CASSAPGQVKTNYGYTF